This is a list of T cell receptor beta chains from one sample in a study of somatic mutations in cytotoxic T cells in rheumatoid arthritis. The repertoire was sequenced with immunoSEQ multiplex PCR; TCRdb's copy has only in-frame clones and lacks some. The data show about 18,000 clones, about four fifths seen once. Sequencing input: CD8+ T cells sorted from blood. The receptors were gathered from an adult with rheumatoid arthritis. The CDR3 runs from the conserved cysteine through the conserved F or W. A D gene is named only where the DNA matches it firmly. Only some rows state a clone size, as once, few, many or a class for expanded clones.

cdr3_aa: CASSQAGSTTNEKLFF
cdr3_nt: TGTGCCAGCAGCCAGGCAGGGTCTACAACTAATGAAAAACTGTTTTTT
v_call: TRBV4-2
j_call: TRBJ1-4
d_call: -
clone_size: -

cdr3_aa: CASSLGLGRQPQHF
cdr3_nt: TGTGCCAGCAGCTTGGGGTTGGGTCGGCAGCCCCAGCATTTT
v_call: TRBV5-6
j_call: TRBJ1-5
d_call: -
clone_size: -

cdr3_aa: CASSPPGGTGVIEQYF
cdr3_nt: TGTGCCAGCTCACCACCGGGGGGGACAGGGGTGATCGAGCAGTACTTC
v_call: TRBV18
j_call: TRBJ2-7
d_call: TRBD1
clone_size: -

cdr3_aa: CASSPLMNTEAFF
cdr3_nt: TGTGCCAGCAGCCCCCTCATGAACACTGAAGCTTTCTTT
v_call: TRBV27
j_call: TRBJ1-1
d_call: -
clone_size: -

cdr3_aa: CASEEGGETQYF
cdr3_nt: TGTGCCAGCGAAGAGGGCGGGGAGACCCAGTACTTC
v_call: TRBV7-9
j_call: TRBJ2-5
d_call: -
clone_size: -

cdr3_aa: CASSLGQGFNAKDTEAFF
cdr3_nt: TGTGCCAGCAGTTTGGGACAGGGGTTCAACGCGAAGGACACTGAAGCTTTCTTT
v_call: TRBV27
j_call: TRBJ1-1
d_call: TRBD1
clone_size: -

cdr3_aa: CASGGQGYNEQFF
cdr3_nt: TGTGCCAGCGGTGGACAGGGATACAATGAGCAGTTCTTC
v_call: TRBV27
j_call: TRBJ2-1
d_call: TRBD1
clone_size: -

cdr3_aa: CASTKGQGYTEAFF
cdr3_nt: TGTGCCAGCACCAAGGGACAGGGTTACACTGAAGCTTTCTTT
v_call: TRBV27
j_call: TRBJ1-1
d_call: TRBD1
clone_size: -

cdr3_aa: CARGAGPSYEQYF
cdr3_nt: TGTGCCCGGGGGGCGGGCCCCTCCTACGAGCAGTACTTC
v_call: TRBV30
j_call: TRBJ2-7
d_call: -
clone_size: -

cdr3_aa: CASSHTGTGRPYEQYF
cdr3_nt: TGTGCCAGCAGCCATACCGGGACAGGGAGACCTTACGAGCAGTACTTC
v_call: TRBV14
j_call: TRBJ2-7
d_call: TRBD1
clone_size: -

cdr3_aa: CATRGGTGELFF
cdr3_nt: TGTGCCACTCGGGGCGGCACCGGGGAGCTGTTTTTT
v_call: TRBV15
j_call: TRBJ2-2
d_call: -
clone_size: -

cdr3_aa: CASSFLGDTIYF
cdr3_nt: TGTGCCAGCAGCTTTCTCGGTGACACCATATATTTT
v_call: TRBV7-2
j_call: TRBJ1-3
d_call: -
clone_size: -

cdr3_aa: CATSRSNRGRWATDTQYF
cdr3_nt: TGTGCCACCAGCAGGAGTAACAGGGGACGGTGGGCCACAGATACGCAGTATTTT
v_call: TRBV15
j_call: TRBJ2-3
d_call: TRBD1
clone_size: -

cdr3_aa: CASSYGPRTYEQYF
cdr3_nt: TGTGCCAGCAGTTACGGACCCCGAACCTACGAGCAGTACTTC
v_call: TRBV6-6
j_call: TRBJ2-7
d_call: -
clone_size: -

cdr3_aa: CASSEESSGAYEQYF
cdr3_nt: TGTGCCAGCAGTGAAGAATCTAGCGGGGCCTACGAGCAGTACTTC
v_call: TRBV6-1
j_call: TRBJ2-7
d_call: TRBD2
clone_size: -

cdr3_aa: CASSYPLHTGAGGYTF
cdr3_nt: TGTGCCAGCAGCTACCCGTTACATACAGGGGCGGGTGGCTACACCTTC
v_call: TRBV7-9
j_call: TRBJ1-2
d_call: TRBD1
clone_size: -

cdr3_aa: CASSVREIPTDQPQHF
cdr3_nt: TGTGCCAGCAGTGTCAGGGAGATCCCGACAGATCAGCCCCAGCATTTT
v_call: TRBV6-1
j_call: TRBJ1-5
d_call: -
clone_size: once

cdr3_aa: CASSKTPGTSVYNEQFF
cdr3_nt: TGTGCCAGCAGCAAGACCCCCGGGACTAGCGTTTACAATGAGCAGTTCTTC
v_call: TRBV11-1
j_call: TRBJ2-1
d_call: TRBD2
clone_size: -

cdr3_aa: CASSVPVGVAEAFF
cdr3_nt: TGTGCCAGCAGCGTCCCCGTAGGGGTCGCTGAAGCTTTCTTT
v_call: TRBV9
j_call: TRBJ1-1
d_call: -
clone_size: -

cdr3_aa: CASSLVYGDYNEQFF
cdr3_nt: TGTGCCAGCAGCTTAGTCTACGGGGACTACAATGAGCAGTTCTTC
v_call: TRBV5-6
j_call: TRBJ2-1
d_call: -
clone_size: -

cdr3_aa: CASSASLGGSYEQYF
cdr3_nt: TGTGCCAGCAGCGCTTCCTTGGGGGGTTCCTACGAGCAGTACTTC
v_call: TRBV11-2
j_call: TRBJ2-7
d_call: -
clone_size: -

cdr3_aa: CASSSHNGDEKLFF
cdr3_nt: TGTGCCAGCAGCTCTCATAACGGGGATGAAAAACTGTTTTTT
v_call: TRBV11-2
j_call: TRBJ1-4
d_call: -
clone_size: -

cdr3_aa: CASGLSGLGDTGELFF
cdr3_nt: TGTGCTAGTGGTTTGAGTGGACTAGGGGACACCGGGGAGCTGTTTTTT
v_call: TRBV12-5
j_call: TRBJ2-2
d_call: TRBD2
clone_size: -

cdr3_aa: CASSLGTPYEQYF
cdr3_nt: TGCGCCAGCAGCCTCGGGACTCCTTACGAGCAGTACTTC
v_call: TRBV4-1
j_call: TRBJ2-7
d_call: -
clone_size: -

cdr3_aa: CASSLSLGGTGELFF
cdr3_nt: TGTGCCAGCAGCTTAAGCCTAGGGGGCACCGGGGAGCTGTTTTTT
v_call: TRBV7-2
j_call: TRBJ2-2
d_call: -
clone_size: -

cdr3_aa: CASSIEDRGENGTEAFF
cdr3_nt: TGTGCCAGTAGTATCGAGGACAGGGGTGAGAATGGAACTGAAGCTTTCTTT
v_call: TRBV19
j_call: TRBJ1-1
d_call: TRBD1
clone_size: -

cdr3_aa: CASSATGSYNEQFF
cdr3_nt: TGTGCCAGCAGTGCGACAGGCTCCTACAATGAGCAGTTCTTC
v_call: TRBV27
j_call: TRBJ2-1
d_call: -
clone_size: -

cdr3_aa: CASADGNTEAFF
cdr3_nt: TGTGCCAGCGCGGACGGGAACACTGAAGCTTTCTTT
v_call: TRBV2
j_call: TRBJ1-1
d_call: -
clone_size: -

cdr3_aa: CASSDGQDGGSAEAFF
cdr3_nt: TGTGCCAGCAGTGACGGGCAGGACGGCGGGAGCGCTGAAGCTTTCTTT
v_call: TRBV6-4
j_call: TRBJ1-1
d_call: -
clone_size: -

cdr3_aa: CASSWGTTTDTQYF
cdr3_nt: TGTGCCAGCAGTTGGGGGACTACCACAGATACGCAGTATTTT
v_call: TRBV27
j_call: TRBJ2-3
d_call: TRBD2
clone_size: -

cdr3_aa: CASSVAGGNQPQHF
cdr3_nt: TGTGCCAGCAGCGTAGCTGGGGGCAATCAGCCCCAGCATTTT
v_call: TRBV9
j_call: TRBJ1-5
d_call: -
clone_size: -

cdr3_aa: CASSSPGSYEQYF
cdr3_nt: TGTGCCAGTAGTTCCCCAGGATCCTACGAGCAGTACTTC
v_call: TRBV19
j_call: TRBJ2-7
d_call: -
clone_size: -

cdr3_aa: CASSHKYEQYF
cdr3_nt: TGCGCCAGCAGCCACAAATACGAGCAGTACTTC
v_call: TRBV4-1
j_call: TRBJ2-7
d_call: -
clone_size: -

cdr3_aa: CASSSNRAGELFF
cdr3_nt: TGTGCCAGCAGTAGTAACAGGGCCGGGGAGCTGTTTTTT
v_call: TRBV27
j_call: TRBJ2-2
d_call: -
clone_size: once

cdr3_aa: CASSQTLNTEAFF
cdr3_nt: TGCGCCAGCAGCCAGACCTTAAACACTGAAGCTTTCTTT
v_call: TRBV4-1
j_call: TRBJ1-1
d_call: -
clone_size: -

cdr3_aa: CAISEPGALHNEQFF
cdr3_nt: TGTGCCATCAGTGAACCAGGGGCCCTTCACAATGAGCAGTTCTTC
v_call: TRBV10-3
j_call: TRBJ2-1
d_call: -
clone_size: -

cdr3_aa: CASSTPEKLFF
cdr3_nt: TGTGCCAGCAGCACCCCCGAAAAACTGTTTTTT
v_call: TRBV7-9
j_call: TRBJ1-4
d_call: -
clone_size: -

cdr3_aa: CASSLAQFSYEQYF
cdr3_nt: TGTGCCAGCAGCTTGGCACAGTTCTCCTACGAGCAGTACTTC
v_call: TRBV5-6
j_call: TRBJ2-7
d_call: -
clone_size: -

cdr3_aa: CASSGLAASYNEQFF
cdr3_nt: TGTGCCAGTAGTGGACTAGCAGCATCCTACAATGAGCAGTTCTTC
v_call: TRBV19
j_call: TRBJ2-1
d_call: TRBD2
clone_size: -

cdr3_aa: CASSVGRGTEAFF
cdr3_nt: TGTGCCAGCAGCGTAGGGCGAGGGACTGAAGCTTTCTTT
v_call: TRBV9
j_call: TRBJ1-1
d_call: -
clone_size: -

cdr3_aa: CAIGGRTDTQYF
cdr3_nt: TGTGCCATCGGGGGGAGAACAGATACGCAGTATTTT
v_call: TRBV10-3
j_call: TRBJ2-3
d_call: -
clone_size: -

cdr3_aa: CAIADAGGSKKTQYF
cdr3_nt: TGTGCCATCGCGGACGCAGGCGGGAGTAAAAAGACCCAGTACTTC
v_call: TRBV10-3
j_call: TRBJ2-5
d_call: TRBD2
clone_size: -

cdr3_aa: CASSVPPLNEQFF
cdr3_nt: TGTGCCAGCAGCGTCCCGCCCCTCAATGAGCAGTTCTTC
v_call: TRBV9
j_call: TRBJ2-1
d_call: -
clone_size: -

cdr3_aa: CASSPGRRLNYGYTF
cdr3_nt: TGTGCCAGCAGCCCAGGGAGAAGGCTAAACTATGGCTACACCTTC
v_call: TRBV7-8
j_call: TRBJ1-2
d_call: -
clone_size: -